This T cell receptor (beta chain) was sequenced for a study of CD8 T cells in ankylosing spondylitis. Study results and caveats: The disease-linked clones had a CD8+ phenotype and low blood frequencies. Significant enrichment of disease-linked clones was reported in matched ankylosing spondylitis synovial fluid. Seemingly distinctive of ankylosing spondylitis blood was a TCR beta motif formed by eight highly homologous variants. Several of the motif variants were reported before in synovial fluid and blood from reactive arthritis.

J gave up 9 bases and V 6 bases, and 15 bases lay outside the gene matches. The CDR3 consists of 15 residues. In germline, CDR1 is MDHEN, CDR2 SYDVKM. Libraries for TCR beta were made by quantitative 5'-RACE with molecular barcodes. TCRdb reprocessed the 5' RACE reads via MiXCR and lists one record per CDR3 protein. The table includes about 800,000 distinct CDR3 sequences, 12% detected once. A word on this clonotype: Its antigen is not identified.

The gene calls are TRBV28 and TRBJ2-7; 9 nucleotides line up with TRBD2. The sequencing sample was made of blood, either unsorted or a sorted T cell fraction (not recorded which). The clonotype comes from a male donor with ankylosing spondylitis. CDR3 amino acids: CASSLIAGDSGGQYF. CDR3 nucleotides: TGTGCCAGCAGCCTTATAGCGGGAGACTCCGGGGGGCAGTACTTC.